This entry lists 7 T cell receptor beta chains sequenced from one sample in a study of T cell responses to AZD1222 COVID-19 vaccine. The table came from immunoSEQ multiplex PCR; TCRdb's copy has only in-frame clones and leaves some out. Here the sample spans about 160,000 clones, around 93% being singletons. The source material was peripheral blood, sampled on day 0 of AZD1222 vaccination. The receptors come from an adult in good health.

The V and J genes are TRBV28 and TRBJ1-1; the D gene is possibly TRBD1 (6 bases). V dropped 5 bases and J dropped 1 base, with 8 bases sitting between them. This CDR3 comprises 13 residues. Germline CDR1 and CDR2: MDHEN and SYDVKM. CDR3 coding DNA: TGTGCCAGCAGTACCAGGGGGAACACTGAAGCTTTCTTT. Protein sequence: CASSTRGNTEAFF.

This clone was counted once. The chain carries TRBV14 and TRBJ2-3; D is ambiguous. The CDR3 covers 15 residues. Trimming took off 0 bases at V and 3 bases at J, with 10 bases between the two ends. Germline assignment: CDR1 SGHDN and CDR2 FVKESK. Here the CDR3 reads CASSQDRTGTDTQYF. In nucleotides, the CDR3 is TGTGCCAGCAGCCAAGATCGGACGGGTACAGATACGCAGTATTTT.

The CDR3: CASSLSFVRGGQPQHF. The CDR3 bases are TGTGCCAGCAGTTTATCGTTTGTGAGGGGTGGCCAGCCCCAGCATTTT. This chain joins TRBV27 and TRBJ1-5; D might be TRBD1 (5 bases). Germline CDR1 is MNHEY and CDR2 is SMNVEV (reference sequence). V shed 0 bases and J shed 7 bases, with 16 bases lying between them. The CDR3 runs to 16 residues.

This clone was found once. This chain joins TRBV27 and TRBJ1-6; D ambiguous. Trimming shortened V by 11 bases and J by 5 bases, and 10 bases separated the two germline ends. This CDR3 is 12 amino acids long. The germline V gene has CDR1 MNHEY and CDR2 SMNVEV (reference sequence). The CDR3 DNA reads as TGTGCCCAGATGGCGGATAATTCACCCCTCCACTTT. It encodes CAQMADNSPLHF.

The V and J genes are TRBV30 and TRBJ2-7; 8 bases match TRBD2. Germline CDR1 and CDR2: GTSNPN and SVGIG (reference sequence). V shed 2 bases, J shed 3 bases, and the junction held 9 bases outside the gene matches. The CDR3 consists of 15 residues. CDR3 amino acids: CAWSRGAGEGYEQYF. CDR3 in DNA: TGTGCCTGGAGTAGGGGAGCGGGAGAGGGCTACGAGCAGTACTTC.

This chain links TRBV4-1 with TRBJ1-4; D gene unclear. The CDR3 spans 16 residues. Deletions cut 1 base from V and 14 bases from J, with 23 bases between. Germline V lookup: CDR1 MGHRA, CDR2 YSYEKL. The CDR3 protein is CASSQVKTGGASILFF. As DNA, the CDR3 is TGCGCCAGCAGCCAAGTAAAAACTGGAGGAGCATCGATTCTGTTTTTT.

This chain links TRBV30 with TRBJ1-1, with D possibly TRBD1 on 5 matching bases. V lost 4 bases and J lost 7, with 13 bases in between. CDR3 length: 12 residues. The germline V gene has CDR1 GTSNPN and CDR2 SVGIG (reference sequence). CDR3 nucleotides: TGTGCCTGGAAGGTGGGGGTATATGAAGCTTTCTTT. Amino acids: CAWKVGVYEAFF. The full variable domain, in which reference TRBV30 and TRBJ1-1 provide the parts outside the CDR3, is SQTIHQWPATLVQPVGSPLSLECTVEGTSNPNLYWYRQAAGRGLQLLFYSVGIGQISSEVPQNLSASRPQDRQFILSSKKLLLSDSGFYLCAWKVGVYEAFFGQGTRLTVV.